The rows below give T cell receptor beta chains drawn from one sample of a study of T cell responses to AZD1222 COVID-19 vaccine. Sequenced by immunoSEQ multiplex PCR; TCRdb stores in-frame clones only, minus some. The sample includes about 140,000 clones, approximately 90% of them seen just once. This sample comprised peripheral blood, obtained on day 0 of AZD1222 vaccination. The origin of the receptors is an adult in good health. Each CDR3 is given with its conserved first and last residue. The order of the fields is CDR3 DNA, CDR3 protein, J gene, clone size, D gene, V gene. D genes are given only for firm matches. The size field is filled for only some rows; it gives once, few, many or a size class.

cdr3_nt: TGTGCCTGGAGTCCCACCCCCCGAGAGGGCGGGGGCACTGAAGCTTTCTTT
cdr3_aa: CAWSPTPREGGGTEAFF
j_call: TRBJ1-1
clone_size: once
d_call: NA
v_call: TRBV30

cdr3_nt: TGTGCCAGCAGCTTGGACCTCATCGTACCTGAAGCTTTCTTT
cdr3_aa: CASSLDLIVPEAFF
j_call: TRBJ1-1
clone_size: NA
d_call: NA
v_call: TRBV5-4

cdr3_nt: TGTGCCAGCAGCCTCGAGGGGGGGCACTACGAGCAGTACTTC
cdr3_aa: CASSLEGGHYEQYF
j_call: TRBJ2-7
clone_size: NA
d_call: NA
v_call: TRBV3-1/TRBV3-2

cdr3_nt: TGTGCCAGCAGTTTAATACAGGGGGCGGGTGAGACCCAGTACTTC
cdr3_aa: CASSLIQGAGETQYF
j_call: TRBJ2-5
clone_size: NA
d_call: TRBD1
v_call: TRBV28

cdr3_nt: TGCGCCAGCAGCTTAGGGACAGGGGGCAGGAACACTGAAGCTTTCTTT
cdr3_aa: CASSLGTGGRNTEAFF
j_call: TRBJ1-1
clone_size: NA
d_call: TRBD1
v_call: TRBV5-1

cdr3_nt: TGTGCCAGTAGTATGGGTGAGGCGGGGGGCCGCGCTTTCTTT
cdr3_aa: CASSMGEAGGRAFF
j_call: TRBJ1-1
clone_size: NA
d_call: NA
v_call: TRBV19

cdr3_nt: TGTGCCAGCTCGCCCGTGGGGGGATATAGCAATCAGCCCCAGCATTTT
cdr3_aa: CASSPVGGYSNQPQHF
j_call: TRBJ1-5
clone_size: NA
d_call: NA
v_call: TRBV18

cdr3_nt: TGTGCTAGCAGCTTAAGTGCGGATACCGGGGAGCTGTTTTTT
cdr3_aa: CASSLSADTGELFF
j_call: TRBJ2-2
clone_size: NA
d_call: NA
v_call: TRBV7-7

cdr3_nt: TGTGCCAGCAGCTTCGACCGCCGGACAGGGGAAAGCAATCAGCCCCAGCATTTT
cdr3_aa: CASSFDRRTGESNQPQHF
j_call: TRBJ1-5
clone_size: few
d_call: TRBD1
v_call: TRBV7-6

cdr3_nt: TGTGCCAGTATCACGGGACAGGGGTCTGGTGAAGCTTTCTTT
cdr3_aa: CASITGQGSGEAFF
j_call: TRBJ1-1
clone_size: NA
d_call: TRBD1
v_call: TRBV19

cdr3_nt: TGTGCCAGCACCCTATCACAGGGTGGGGAGCAGTACTTC
cdr3_aa: CASTLSQGGEQYF
j_call: TRBJ2-7
clone_size: NA
d_call: NA
v_call: TRBV14

cdr3_nt: TGTGCCAGCAGCCTGGGTGTCAGGACTAGCGGGTACCGTTCCTACGAGCAGTACTTC
cdr3_aa: CASSLGVRTSGYRSYEQYF
j_call: TRBJ2-7
clone_size: NA
d_call: TRBD2
v_call: TRBV7-6

cdr3_nt: TGTGCCTGGAGCCCCCAGGGGGGGGCCACCGCTCTCACTGAAGCTTTCTTT
cdr3_aa: CAWSPQGGATALTEAFF
j_call: TRBJ1-1
clone_size: NA
d_call: TRBD1
v_call: TRBV30

cdr3_nt: TGTGCCAGCAGCCAGGTACAGGGCCATCTCGATACGCAGTATTTT
cdr3_aa: CASSQVQGHLDTQYF
j_call: TRBJ2-3
clone_size: NA
d_call: NA
v_call: TRBV3-1/TRBV3-2

cdr3_nt: TGTGCCAGCAGCTTAGAAACAGCCTCCTACGAGCAGTACTTC
cdr3_aa: CASSLETASYEQYF
j_call: TRBJ2-7
clone_size: NA
d_call: NA
v_call: TRBV11-2

cdr3_nt: TGCGCCAGCAGCTTGATGTCTCATGGAACTGAAGCTTTCTTT
cdr3_aa: CASSLMSHGTEAFF
j_call: TRBJ1-1
clone_size: NA
d_call: NA
v_call: TRBV5-1

cdr3_nt: TGTGCCAGTCGGACTAGCGGGAGGGGCCAAGAGACCCAGTACTTC
cdr3_aa: CASRTSGRGQETQYF
j_call: TRBJ2-5
clone_size: NA
d_call: TRBD2
v_call: TRBV19

cdr3_nt: TGCGCCAGCAGCCTCCAGAGGGGGGGGGACCAGCCCCAGCATTTT
cdr3_aa: CASSLQRGGDQPQHF
j_call: TRBJ1-5
clone_size: NA
d_call: NA
v_call: TRBV4-3

cdr3_nt: TGTGCCTGGAGTGTGGGGACAGGGACACACGAGCAGTACTTC
cdr3_aa: CAWSVGTGTHEQYF
j_call: TRBJ2-7
clone_size: NA
d_call: TRBD1
v_call: TRBV30

cdr3_nt: TGCAGTGCGCTGGGGGACTTAGTCCCTTTCTTC
cdr3_aa: CSALGDLVPFF
j_call: TRBJ2-1
clone_size: NA
d_call: NA
v_call: TRBV20-1

cdr3_nt: TGTGCCACCAGCAATGGTAGGGCAGGGAGGAATAACACTGAAGCTTTCTTT
cdr3_aa: CATSNGRAGRNNTEAFF
j_call: TRBJ1-1
clone_size: NA
d_call: NA
v_call: TRBV24-1

cdr3_nt: TGCAGCGGGGGGACTAGCGGGCGCAATGAGCAGTTCTTC
cdr3_aa: CSGGTSGRNEQFF
j_call: TRBJ2-1
clone_size: NA
d_call: TRBD2
v_call: TRBV29-1

cdr3_nt: TGTGCCAGCAGCTTCGGGGACACGCCCTACAATGAGCAGTTCTTC
cdr3_aa: CASSFGDTPYNEQFF
j_call: TRBJ2-1
clone_size: NA
d_call: NA
v_call: TRBV7-9

cdr3_nt: TGTGCCACCAGCAGAGCCCGCATAGGGGGGGCGAACACTGAAGCTTTCTTT
cdr3_aa: CATSRARIGGANTEAFF
j_call: TRBJ1-1
clone_size: NA
d_call: NA
v_call: TRBV15

cdr3_nt: TGCAGCGTTGGAGTTAGGGGGCAGGATGAAAAACTGTTTTTT
cdr3_aa: CSVGVRGQDEKLFF
j_call: TRBJ1-4
clone_size: NA
d_call: TRBD1
v_call: TRBV29-1

cdr3_nt: TGTGCCTGGACCGTGGGACTACCTGAGCAGTTCTTC
cdr3_aa: CAWTVGLPEQFF
j_call: TRBJ2-1
clone_size: NA
d_call: TRBD2
v_call: TRBV30

cdr3_nt: TGCGCCAGCAGCCCGAGGCCAGAGGGCGAGCAGTACTTC
cdr3_aa: CASSPRPEGEQYF
j_call: TRBJ2-7
clone_size: NA
d_call: NA
v_call: TRBV4-3

cdr3_nt: TGTGCCAGCAGTTACCTGCGGGGCACGAACACTGAAGCTTTCTTT
cdr3_aa: CASSYLRGTNTEAFF
j_call: TRBJ1-1
clone_size: NA
d_call: NA
v_call: TRBV6-2/TRBV6-3

cdr3_nt: TGTGCCAGCAGCTTAGGATCGGGGACTAGCAAAGCCGGGGAGCTGTTTTTT
cdr3_aa: CASSLGSGTSKAGELFF
j_call: TRBJ2-2
clone_size: NA
d_call: TRBD2
v_call: TRBV7-3

cdr3_nt: TGCGCCAGCAGCCGAGGGGCGGGGCTCACAGATACGCAGTATTTT
cdr3_aa: CASSRGAGLTDTQYF
j_call: TRBJ2-3
clone_size: NA
d_call: NA
v_call: TRBV4-3

cdr3_nt: TGTGCCTGGAGTTTCCAGGGATACAATGAGCAGTTCTTC
cdr3_aa: CAWSFQGYNEQFF
j_call: TRBJ2-1
clone_size: NA
d_call: NA
v_call: TRBV30

cdr3_nt: TGTGCCAGCAGTGCGGACCGCTCTGGAAACACCATATATTTT
cdr3_aa: CASSADRSGNTIYF
j_call: TRBJ1-3
clone_size: NA
d_call: NA
v_call: TRBV2

cdr3_nt: TGTGCCAGCACTTTCGTATCGGGGACTGAAGCTTTCTTT
cdr3_aa: CASTFVSGTEAFF
j_call: TRBJ1-1
clone_size: NA
d_call: NA
v_call: TRBV6-5

cdr3_nt: TGTGCCAGCAGCTTATCCGACTTTTACGAGACCCAGTACTTC
cdr3_aa: CASSLSDFYETQYF
j_call: TRBJ2-5
clone_size: once
d_call: NA
v_call: TRBV7-2

cdr3_nt: TGTGCCAGCAGCGACAGGGGAACTGGCTACACCTTC
cdr3_aa: CASSDRGTGYTF
j_call: TRBJ1-2
clone_size: NA
d_call: TRBD1
v_call: TRBV3-1/TRBV3-2

cdr3_nt: TGCGCCAGCAGCCGGGGACAGGGGATTACTGAAGCTTTCTTT
cdr3_aa: CASSRGQGITEAFF
j_call: TRBJ1-1
clone_size: NA
d_call: TRBD1
v_call: TRBV5-1

cdr3_nt: TGTGCCAGCAGCTTAGGCCTGAGGCAGGGTGTTAACTATGGCTACACCTTC
cdr3_aa: CASSLGLRQGVNYGYTF
j_call: TRBJ1-2
clone_size: few
d_call: NA
v_call: TRBV13

cdr3_nt: TGCGCCAGCAGCCAAGAAGGAAACACCAGCCCTAACAATGAGCAGTTCTTC
cdr3_aa: CASSQEGNTSPNNEQFF
j_call: TRBJ2-1
clone_size: NA
d_call: NA
v_call: TRBV4-1

cdr3_nt: TGTGCCAGCAGCTTATTAGCGGGGGGGCCGGATACGCAGTATTTT
cdr3_aa: CASSLLAGGPDTQYF
j_call: TRBJ2-3
clone_size: NA
d_call: TRBD2
v_call: TRBV7-9

cdr3_nt: TGTGCCAGCAGCTCCCGAGCCACAGGGGGCCGGGGCTACACCTTC
cdr3_aa: CASSSRATGGRGYTF
j_call: TRBJ1-2
clone_size: NA
d_call: TRBD1
v_call: TRBV7-9

cdr3_nt: TGTGCCAGCAGCCCCGAGGTGGGAGGGGATCAGCCCCAGCATTTT
cdr3_aa: CASSPEVGGDQPQHF
j_call: TRBJ1-5
clone_size: NA
d_call: NA
v_call: TRBV7-6